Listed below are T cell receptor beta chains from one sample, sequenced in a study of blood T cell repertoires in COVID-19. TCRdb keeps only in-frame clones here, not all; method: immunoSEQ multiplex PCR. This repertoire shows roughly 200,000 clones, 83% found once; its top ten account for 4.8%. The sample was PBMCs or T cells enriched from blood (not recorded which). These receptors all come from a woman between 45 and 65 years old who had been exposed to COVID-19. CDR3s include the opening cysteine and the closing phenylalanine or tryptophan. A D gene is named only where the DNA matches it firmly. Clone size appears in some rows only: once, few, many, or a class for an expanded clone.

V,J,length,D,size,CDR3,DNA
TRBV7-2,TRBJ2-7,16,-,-,CASSLGQSEWRYEQYF,TGTGCCAGCAGCCTCGGACAGTCTGAGTGGAGGTACGAGCAGTACTTC
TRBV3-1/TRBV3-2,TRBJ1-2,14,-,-,CASSQEEGVYGYTF,TGTGCCAGCAGCCAAGAAGAAGGGGTTTATGGCTACACCTTC
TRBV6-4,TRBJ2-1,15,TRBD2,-,CASSWTSGRYNEQFF,TGTGCCAGCAGTTGGACTAGCGGGAGATACAATGAGCAGTTCTTC
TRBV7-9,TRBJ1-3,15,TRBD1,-,CASSPGQSAGNTIYF,TGTGCCAGCAGCCCGGGACAGTCAGCTGGAAACACCATATATTTT
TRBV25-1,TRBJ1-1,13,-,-,CASSDHQGREAFF,TGTGCCAGCAGTGACCATCAGGGCAGAGAAGCTTTCTTT
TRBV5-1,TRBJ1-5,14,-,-,CASSLGGSNQPQHF,TGCGCCAGCAGCTTGGGGGGCAGCAATCAGCCCCAGCATTTT
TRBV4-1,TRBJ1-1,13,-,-,CASSLSGSDEAFF,TGCGCCAGCAGCCTCTCAGGTAGTGATGAAGCTTTCTTT
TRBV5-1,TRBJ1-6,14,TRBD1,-,CASSRDSFNSPLHF,TGCGCCAGCAGCCGGGACAGCTTTAATTCACCCCTCCACTTT
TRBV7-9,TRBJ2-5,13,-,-,CASSLGPGETQYF,TGTGCCAGCAGCTTAGGGCCGGGGGAGACCCAGTACTTC
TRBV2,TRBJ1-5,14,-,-,CASSVSYSNQPQHF,TGTGCCAGCAGTGTGAGTTATAGCAATCAGCCCCAGCATTTT
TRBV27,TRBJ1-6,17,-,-,CASRPNLGGVPNSPLHF,TGTGCCAGCAGACCTAATTTGGGGGGAGTTCCTAATTCACCCCTCCACTTT
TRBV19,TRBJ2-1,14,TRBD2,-,CASSKSGGKNEQFF,TGTGCCAGTAGTAAAAGCGGGGGGAAAAATGAGCAGTTCTTC
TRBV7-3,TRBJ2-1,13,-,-,CASAALARNEQFF,TGTGCCAGTGCGGCACTAGCTAGGAATGAGCAGTTCTTC
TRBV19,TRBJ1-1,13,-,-,CASSWDWNTEAFF,TGTGCCAGTAGTTGGGACTGGAACACTGAAGCTTTCTTT
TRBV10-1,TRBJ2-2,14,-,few,CASSEGANTGELFF,TGCGCCAGCAGTGAGGGAGCGAACACCGGGGAGCTGTTTTTT
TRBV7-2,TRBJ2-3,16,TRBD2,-,CASSPSGRISTDTQYF,TGTGCCAGCAGCCCTAGCGGTAGGATTAGCACAGATACGCAGTATTTT
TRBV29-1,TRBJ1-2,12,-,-,CSSTSGVLGYTF,TGCAGCTCCACCTCAGGGGTGTTGGGCTACACCTTC
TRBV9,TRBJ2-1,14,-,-,CASGGLPLNGEQFF,TGTGCCAGCGGGGGACTGCCCCTTAACGGTGAGCAGTTCTTC
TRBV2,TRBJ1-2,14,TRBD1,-,CASRTGTGIYGYTF,TGTGCCAGCAGGACAGGGACAGGGATCTATGGCTACACCTTC
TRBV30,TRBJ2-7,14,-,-,CAWSRDTNTYEQYF,TGTGCCTGGAGTAGGGACACTAACACCTACGAGCAGTACTTC
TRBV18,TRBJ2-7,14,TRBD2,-,CASSPGTNSYEQYF,TGTGCCAGCTCTCCCGGGACTAACTCCTACGAGCAGTACTTC
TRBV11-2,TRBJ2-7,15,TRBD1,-,CASTNSGTGTYEQYF,TGTGCCAGCACCAACTCCGGGACAGGTACCTACGAGCAGTACTTC
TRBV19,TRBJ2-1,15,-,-,CASCPTGSASNEQFF,TGTGCCAGTTGTCCTACAGGTTCCGCCTCCAATGAGCAGTTCTTC
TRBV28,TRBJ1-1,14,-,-,CASSSSTVNTEAFF,TGTGCCAGCAGTTCTAGCACGGTGAACACTGAAGCTTTCTTT